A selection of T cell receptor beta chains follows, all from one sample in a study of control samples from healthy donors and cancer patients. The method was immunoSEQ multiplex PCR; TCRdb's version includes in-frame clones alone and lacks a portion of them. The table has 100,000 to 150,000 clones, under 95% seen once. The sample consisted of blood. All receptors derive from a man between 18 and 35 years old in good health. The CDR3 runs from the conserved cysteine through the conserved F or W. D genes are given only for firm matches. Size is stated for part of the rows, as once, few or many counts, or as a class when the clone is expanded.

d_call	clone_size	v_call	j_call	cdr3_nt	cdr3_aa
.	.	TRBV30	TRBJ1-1	TGTGCCTGGAGTCGAAGGGCAGGCGGCACTGAAGCTTTCTTT	CAWSRRAGGTEAFF
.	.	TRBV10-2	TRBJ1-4	TGCGCCAGCAGTGAGTCCGTGACAGCTCGGGGCCCTAATGAAAAACTGTTTTTT	CASSESVTARGPNEKLFF
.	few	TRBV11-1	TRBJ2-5	TGTGCCAGCAGCCTCTGGGACACTCCTCAAGAGACCCAGTACTTC	CASSLWDTPQETQYF
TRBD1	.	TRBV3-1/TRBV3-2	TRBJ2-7	TGTGCCAGCAGCCAAGAGCGGGCACCCTTCTTCACGAAAAAAGGACAGGTGAACCCCTACGAGCAGTACTTC	CASSQERAPFFTKKGQVNPYEQYF
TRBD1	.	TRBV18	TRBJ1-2	TGTGCCAGCTCAGTCCAGGGACAGGGGGTCGGCTACACCTTC	CASSVQGQGVGYTF
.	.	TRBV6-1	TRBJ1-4	TGTGCCAGCAGTGAATCGGGAGCTAATGAAAAACTGTTTTTT	CASSESGANEKLFF
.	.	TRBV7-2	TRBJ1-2	TGTGCCAGCAGCTTAGCAGGGGCCGATCCCTATGGCTACACCTTC	CASSLAGADPYGYTF
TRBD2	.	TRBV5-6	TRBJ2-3	TGTGCCAGCAGCTTTGGACTAGCTAGCACAGATACGCAGTATTTT	CASSFGLASTDTQYF
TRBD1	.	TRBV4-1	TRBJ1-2	TGCGCCAGCAGCCCCTGGACAGGGGGTAAGGATGGCTACACCTTC	CASSPWTGGKDGYTF
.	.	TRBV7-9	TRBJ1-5	TGTGCCAGCAGCTCCACAGGGAAGGGGCAGCCCCAGCATTTT	CASSSTGKGQPQHF
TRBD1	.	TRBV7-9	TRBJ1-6	TGTGCCAGCAGCCCAGCAGCAGGGGGAGGCTCCTATAATTCACCCCTCCACTTT	CASSPAAGGGSYNSPLHF
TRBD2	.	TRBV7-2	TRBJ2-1	TGTGCCAGCAGCCTTCGGGGGAGGGGTGAGCAGTTCTTC	CASSLRGRGEQFF
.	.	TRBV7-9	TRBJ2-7	TGTGCCAGCAGCTTAGCGGCGGGCCCCACCCACGAGCAGTACTTC	CASSLAAGPTHEQYF
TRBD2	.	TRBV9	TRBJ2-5	TGTGCCAGCAGCCCCGGGACTAGCGGGGGGGAGACCCAGTACTTC	CASSPGTSGGETQYF
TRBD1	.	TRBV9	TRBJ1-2	TGTGCCAGCAGCGTCACAGGGGGCACCTATGGCTACACCTTC	CASSVTGGTYGYTF
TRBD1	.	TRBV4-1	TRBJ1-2	TGCGCCAGCAGCCAAGTGTATCCGGACAGGGTTTATGGCTACACCTTC	CASSQVYPDRVYGYTF
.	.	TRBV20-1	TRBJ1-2	TGCAGTGCTAGTACCAATGGCTACACCTTC	CSASTNGYTF
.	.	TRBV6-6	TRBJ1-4	TGTGCCAGCAGCACTGACACGCCCAATGAAAAACTGTTTTTT	CASSTDTPNEKLFF